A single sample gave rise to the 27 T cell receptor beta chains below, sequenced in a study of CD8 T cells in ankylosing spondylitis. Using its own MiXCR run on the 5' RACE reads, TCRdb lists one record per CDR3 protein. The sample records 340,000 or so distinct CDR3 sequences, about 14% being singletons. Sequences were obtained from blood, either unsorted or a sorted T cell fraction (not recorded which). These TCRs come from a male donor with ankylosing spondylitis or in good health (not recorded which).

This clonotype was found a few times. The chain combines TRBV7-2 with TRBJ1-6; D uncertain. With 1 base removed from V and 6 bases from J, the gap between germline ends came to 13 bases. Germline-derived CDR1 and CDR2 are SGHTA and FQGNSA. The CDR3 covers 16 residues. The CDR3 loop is CASSLVNSWVNSPLHF. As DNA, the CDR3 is TGTGCCAGCAGCTTAGTTAATTCGTGGGTTAATTCACCCCTCCACTTT.

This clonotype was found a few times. CDR3 residues: CASSLATGTGELFF. The CDR3 DNA reads as TGCGCCAGCAGCTTGGCCACAGGAACCGGGGAGCTGTTTTTT. The chain couples TRBV5-1 to TRBJ2-2; the D gene is possibly TRBD1 (5 bases). In germline, CDR1 is SGHRS, CDR2 YFSETQ. Trimming left V 0 bases short and J 5 bases short, with 8 bases between. The CDR3 is 14 amino acids.

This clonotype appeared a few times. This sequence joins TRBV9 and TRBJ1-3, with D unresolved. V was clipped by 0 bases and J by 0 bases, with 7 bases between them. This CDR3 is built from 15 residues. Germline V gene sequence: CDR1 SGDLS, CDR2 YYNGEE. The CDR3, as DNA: TGTGCCAGCAGCGTAGGTCACGGCTCTGGAAACACCATATATTTT. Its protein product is CASSVGHGSGNTIYF.

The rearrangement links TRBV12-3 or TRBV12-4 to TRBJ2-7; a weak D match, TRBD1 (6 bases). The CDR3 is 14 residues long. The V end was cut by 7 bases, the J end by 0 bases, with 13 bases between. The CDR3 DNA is TGTGCCAGCACCTTGGGGACATACTCCTACGAGCAGTACTTC. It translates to CASTLGTYSYEQYF.

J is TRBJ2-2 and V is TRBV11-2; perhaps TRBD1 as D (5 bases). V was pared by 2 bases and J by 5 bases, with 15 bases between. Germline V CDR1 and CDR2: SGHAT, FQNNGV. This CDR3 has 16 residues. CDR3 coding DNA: TGTGCCAGCAGCTTACAGGGCAAGGGAACGACCGGGGAGCTGTTTTTT. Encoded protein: CASSLQGKGTTGELFF.

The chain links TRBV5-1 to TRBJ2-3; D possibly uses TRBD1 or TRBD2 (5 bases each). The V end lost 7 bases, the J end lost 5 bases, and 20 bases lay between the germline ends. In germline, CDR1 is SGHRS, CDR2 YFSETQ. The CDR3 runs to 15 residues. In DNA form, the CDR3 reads TGCGCCAGCTCCCACCGGGACCTAGCAGGAGATACGCAGTATTTT. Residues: CASSHRDLAGDTQYF.

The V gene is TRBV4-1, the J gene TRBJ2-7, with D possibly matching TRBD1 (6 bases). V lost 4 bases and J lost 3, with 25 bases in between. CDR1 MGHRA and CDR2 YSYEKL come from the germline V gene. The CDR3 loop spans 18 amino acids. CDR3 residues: CASSPEGVMRSRDYEQYF. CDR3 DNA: TGCGCCAGCAGCCCCGAGGGGGTGATGAGAAGCCGAGACTACGAGCAGTACTTC.

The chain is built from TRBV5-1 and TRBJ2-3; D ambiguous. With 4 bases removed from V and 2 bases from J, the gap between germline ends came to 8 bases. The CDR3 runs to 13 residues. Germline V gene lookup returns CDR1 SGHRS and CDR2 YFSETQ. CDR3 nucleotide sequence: TGCGCCAGCAGCCGCGTCCCCACAGATACGCAGTATTTT. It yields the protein CASSRVPTDTQYF.

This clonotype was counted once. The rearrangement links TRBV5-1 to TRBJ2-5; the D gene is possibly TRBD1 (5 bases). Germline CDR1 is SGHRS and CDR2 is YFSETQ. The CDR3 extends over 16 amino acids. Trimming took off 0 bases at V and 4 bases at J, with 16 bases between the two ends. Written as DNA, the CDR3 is TGCGCCAGCAGCTTGGGGGCAGGGCGAACGGGAGAGACCCAGTACTTC. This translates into CASSLGAGRTGETQYF. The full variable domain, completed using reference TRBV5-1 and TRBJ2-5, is KAGVTQTPRYLIKTRGQQVTLSCSPISGHRSVSWYQQTPGQGLQFLFEYFSETQRNKGNFPGRFSGRQFSNSRSEMNVSTLELGDSALYLCASSLGAGRTGETQYFGPGTRLLVL.

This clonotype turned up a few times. Here the CDR3 reads CSAREGVTNTEAFF. The CDR3 nucleotides are TGCAGTGCTAGAGAAGGAGTGACGAACACTGAAGCTTTCTTT. The gene calls are TRBV20-1 and TRBJ1-1; D uncertain. The CDR3 is 14 amino acids. The ends were cut back, 0 bases at V and 1 base at J, with 9 bases in the middle. Germline CDR1 and CDR2: DFQATT and SNEGSKA (reference sequence).

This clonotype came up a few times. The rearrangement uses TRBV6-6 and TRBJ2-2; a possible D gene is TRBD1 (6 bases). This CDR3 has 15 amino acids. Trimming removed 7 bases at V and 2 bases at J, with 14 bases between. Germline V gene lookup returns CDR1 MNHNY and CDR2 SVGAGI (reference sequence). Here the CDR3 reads CASTETGRNTGELFF. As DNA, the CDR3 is TGTGCCAGCACTGAGACAGGAAGAAACACCGGGGAGCTGTTTTTT.

CDR3 protein: CASSRRWRAETQYF. CDR3 DNA: TGTGCCAGCAGCCGCCGTTGGCGAGCGGAGACCCAGTACTTC. This chain uses TRBV7-2 with TRBJ2-5; no clear D. V was pared by 5 bases and J by 5 bases, with 15 bases between. This CDR3 has 14 amino acids. Germline V gene sequence: CDR1 SGHTA, CDR2 FQGNSA.

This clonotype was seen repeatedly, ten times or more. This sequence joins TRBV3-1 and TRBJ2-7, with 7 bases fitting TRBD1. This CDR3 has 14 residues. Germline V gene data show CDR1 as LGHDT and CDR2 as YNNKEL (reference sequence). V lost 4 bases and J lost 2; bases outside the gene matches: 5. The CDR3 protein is CASSLGTATYEQYF. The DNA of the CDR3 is TGTGCCAGCAGCCTCGGGACAGCTACCTACGAGCAGTACTTC.

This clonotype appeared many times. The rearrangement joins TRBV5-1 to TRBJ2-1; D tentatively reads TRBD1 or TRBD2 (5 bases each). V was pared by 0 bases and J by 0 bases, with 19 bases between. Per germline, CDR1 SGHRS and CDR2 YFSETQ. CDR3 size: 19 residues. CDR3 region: CASSLDPLSGASSYNEQFF. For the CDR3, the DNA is TGCGCCAGCAGCTTGGACCCTCTTTCCGGGGCCAGCTCCTACAATGAGCAGTTCTTC.

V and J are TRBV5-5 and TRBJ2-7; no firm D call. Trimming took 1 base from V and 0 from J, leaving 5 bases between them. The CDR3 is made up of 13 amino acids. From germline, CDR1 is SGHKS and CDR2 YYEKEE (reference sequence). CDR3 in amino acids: CASSLPDSYEQYF. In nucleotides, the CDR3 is TGTGCCAGCAGCTTGCCAGACTCCTACGAGCAGTACTTC.

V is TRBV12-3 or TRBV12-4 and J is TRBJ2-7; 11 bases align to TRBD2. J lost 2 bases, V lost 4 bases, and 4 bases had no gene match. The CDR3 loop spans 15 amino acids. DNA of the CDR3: TGTGCCAGCAGTTATCGACTAGCGGGGCCCTACGAGCAGTACTTC. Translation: CASSYRLAGPYEQYF.

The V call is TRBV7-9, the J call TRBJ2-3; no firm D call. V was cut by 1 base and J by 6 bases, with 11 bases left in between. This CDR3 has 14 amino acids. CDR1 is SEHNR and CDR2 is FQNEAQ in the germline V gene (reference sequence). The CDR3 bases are TGTGCCAGCAGCTTAGGGTCGTCGTGGGATACGCAGTATTTT. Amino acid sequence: CASSLGSSWDTQYF.

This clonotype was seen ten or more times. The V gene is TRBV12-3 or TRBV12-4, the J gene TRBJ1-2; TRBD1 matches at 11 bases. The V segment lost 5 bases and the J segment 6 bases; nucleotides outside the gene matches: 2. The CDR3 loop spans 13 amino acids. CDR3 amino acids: CASSGTGGNGYTF. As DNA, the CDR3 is TGTGCCAGCAGTGGGACAGGGGGAAATGGCTACACCTTC.

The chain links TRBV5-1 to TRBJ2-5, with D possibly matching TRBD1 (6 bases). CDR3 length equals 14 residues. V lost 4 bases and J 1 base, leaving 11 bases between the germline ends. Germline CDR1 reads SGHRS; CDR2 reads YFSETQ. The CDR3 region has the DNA TGCGCCAGCAGCGGCGGACAGCTCCAAGAGACCCAGTACTTC. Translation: CASSGGQLQETQYF.

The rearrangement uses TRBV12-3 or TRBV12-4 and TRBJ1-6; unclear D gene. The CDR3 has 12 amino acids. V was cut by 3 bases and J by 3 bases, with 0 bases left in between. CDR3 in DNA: TGTGCCAGCAGTTTCTATAATTCACCCCTCCACTTT. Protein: CASSFYNSPLHF.

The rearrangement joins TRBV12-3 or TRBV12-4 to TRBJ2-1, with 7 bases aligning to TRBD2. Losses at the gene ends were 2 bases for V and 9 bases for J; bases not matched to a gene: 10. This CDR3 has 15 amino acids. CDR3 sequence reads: CASSLIGGSLGEQFF. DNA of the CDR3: TGTGCCAGCAGTTTAATCGGGGGGTCACTGGGTGAGCAGTTCTTC.

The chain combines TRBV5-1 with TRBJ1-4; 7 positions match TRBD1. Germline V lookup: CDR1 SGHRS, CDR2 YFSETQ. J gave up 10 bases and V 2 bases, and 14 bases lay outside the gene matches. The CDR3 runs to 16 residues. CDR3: CASSLGSEGARGKLFF. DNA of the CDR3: TGCGCCAGCAGCTTAGGATCGGAGGGGGCGAGGGGAAAACTGTTTTTT.

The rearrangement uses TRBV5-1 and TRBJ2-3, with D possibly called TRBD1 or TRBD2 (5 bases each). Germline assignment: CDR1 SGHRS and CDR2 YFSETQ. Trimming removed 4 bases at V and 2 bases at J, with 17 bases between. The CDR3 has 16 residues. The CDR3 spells CASSPQPRDHTDTQYF. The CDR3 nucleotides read TGCGCCAGCAGCCCCCAACCCCGGGACCACACAGATACGCAGTATTTT.

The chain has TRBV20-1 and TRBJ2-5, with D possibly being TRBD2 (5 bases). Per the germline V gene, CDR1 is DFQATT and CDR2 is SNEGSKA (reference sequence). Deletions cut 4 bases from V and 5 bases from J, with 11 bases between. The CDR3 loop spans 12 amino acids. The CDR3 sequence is CSAIRRGETQYF. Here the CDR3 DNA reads TGCAGTGCTATCCGACGAGGGGAGACCCAGTACTTC.

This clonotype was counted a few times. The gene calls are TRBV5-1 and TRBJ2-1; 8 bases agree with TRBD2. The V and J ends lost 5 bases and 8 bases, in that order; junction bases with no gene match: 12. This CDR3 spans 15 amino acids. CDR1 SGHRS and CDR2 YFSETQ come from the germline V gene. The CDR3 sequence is CASRGIREGPHEQFF. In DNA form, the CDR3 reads TGCGCCAGCAGGGGGATCCGGGAGGGCCCACATGAGCAGTTCTTC. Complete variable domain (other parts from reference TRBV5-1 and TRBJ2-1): KAGVTQTPRYLIKTRGQQVTLSCSPISGHRSVSWYQQTPGQGLQFLFEYFSETQRNKGNFPGRFSGRQFSNSRSEMNVSTLELGDSALYLCASRGIREGPHEQFFGPGTRLTVL.

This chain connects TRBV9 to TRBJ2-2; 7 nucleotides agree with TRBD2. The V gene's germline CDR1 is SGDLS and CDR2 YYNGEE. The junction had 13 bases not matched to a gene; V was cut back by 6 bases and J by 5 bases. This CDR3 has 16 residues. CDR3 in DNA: TGTGCCAGCACACCTATGGGGCTAGCGGTAACCGGGGAGCTGTTTTTT. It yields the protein CASTPMGLAVTGELFF.

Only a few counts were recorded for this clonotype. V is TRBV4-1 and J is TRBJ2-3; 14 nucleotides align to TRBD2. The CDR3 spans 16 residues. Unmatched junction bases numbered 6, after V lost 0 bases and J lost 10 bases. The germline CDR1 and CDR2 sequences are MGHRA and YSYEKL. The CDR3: CASSQDRGTSGGSQYF. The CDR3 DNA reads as TGCGCCAGCAGCCAAGATCGGGGGACTAGCGGGGGTTCGCAGTATTTT.